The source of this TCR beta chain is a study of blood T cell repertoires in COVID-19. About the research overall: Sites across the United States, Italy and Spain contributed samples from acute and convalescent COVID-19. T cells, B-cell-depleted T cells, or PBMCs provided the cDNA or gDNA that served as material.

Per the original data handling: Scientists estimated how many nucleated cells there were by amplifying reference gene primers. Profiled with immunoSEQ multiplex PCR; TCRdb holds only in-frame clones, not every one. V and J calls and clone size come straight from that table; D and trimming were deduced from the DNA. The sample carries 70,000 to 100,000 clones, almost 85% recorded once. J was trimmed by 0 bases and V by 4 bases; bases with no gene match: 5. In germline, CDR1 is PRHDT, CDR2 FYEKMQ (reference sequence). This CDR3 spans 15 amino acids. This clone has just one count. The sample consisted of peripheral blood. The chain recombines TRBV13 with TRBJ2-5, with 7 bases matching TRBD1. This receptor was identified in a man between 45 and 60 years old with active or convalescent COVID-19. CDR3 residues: CASSSKDRYQETQYF. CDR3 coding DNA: TGTGCCAGCAGCTCCAAGGACAGGTACCAAGAGACCCAGTACTTC. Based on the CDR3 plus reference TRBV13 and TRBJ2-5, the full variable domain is AAGVIQSPRHLIKEKRETATLKCYPIPRHDTVYWYQQGPGQDPQFLISFYEKMQSDKGSIPDRFSAQQFSDYHSELNMSSLELGDSALYFCASSSKDRYQETQYFGPGTRLLVL.